This TCR beta chain was sequenced during a study of T cells after yellow fever vaccination. Study background: When fractions had low cell numbers, they were prepared with SMART-Seq v4 Ultra Low Input. Overall study results and limits: A faster peak, day 5 versus 15, was reached by the weaker secondary response. Post-booster repertoires again held most primary-vaccination clones (about 96% CD4, roughly 89% CD8). A minor fraction of clonotypes spanned both CD4 and CD8 compartments.

A note on this clonotype: Antigen unknown.

TCRdb used MiXCR to reprocess the 5' RACE reads, holding one entry per CDR3 protein. The repertoire holds about 340,000 distinct CDR3 sequences, with approximately 12% as singletons. Trimming removed 1 base at V and 5 bases at J, with 8 bases between. The germline V gene encodes CDR1 SGHDN and CDR2 FVKESK. The CDR3 loop spans 13 amino acids. The sequence was collected from a man younger than 35 who received the YFV17D yellow fever vaccine. V usage is TRBV14 and J usage is TRBJ1-1; no clear D gene. Specimen: CD4+ T cells sorted from PBMCs, collected 15 days after the yellow fever booster vaccination. The CDR3 loop is CASSQGPFTEAFF. In nucleotides, the CDR3 is TGTGCCAGCAGCCAAGGACCGTTTACTGAAGCTTTCTTT.